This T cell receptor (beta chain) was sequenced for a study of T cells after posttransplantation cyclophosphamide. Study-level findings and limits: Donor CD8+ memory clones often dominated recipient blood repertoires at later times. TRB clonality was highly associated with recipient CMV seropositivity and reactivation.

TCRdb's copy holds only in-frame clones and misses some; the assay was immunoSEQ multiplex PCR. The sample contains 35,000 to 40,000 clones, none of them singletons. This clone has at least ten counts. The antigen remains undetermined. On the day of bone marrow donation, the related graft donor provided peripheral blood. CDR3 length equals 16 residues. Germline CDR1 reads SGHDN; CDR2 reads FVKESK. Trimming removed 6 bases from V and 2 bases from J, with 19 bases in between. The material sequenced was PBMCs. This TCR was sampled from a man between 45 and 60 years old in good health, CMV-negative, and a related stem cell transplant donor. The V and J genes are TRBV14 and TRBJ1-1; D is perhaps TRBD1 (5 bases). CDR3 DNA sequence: TGTGCCAGCAGGCGGGGGGGGACGGCCACTAACACTGAAGCTTTCTTT. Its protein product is CASRRGGTATNTEAFF.